This T cell receptor (beta chain) was found in a study of blood T cell repertoires in COVID-19. Across the study: Samples came from the United States, Italy and Spain, spanning acute and convalescent COVID-19. The analysed material was cDNA or gDNA that came from T cells, B-cell-depleted T cells, or PBMCs.

Original handling: Using reference gene primer amplification, nucleated cell counts were estimated. Some clones are missing from TCRdb's copy, which holds only in-frame ones; the method was immunoSEQ multiplex PCR. V, J and clone size are taken as reported in that table, and D and trimming were inferred from the DNA itself. The sample contains fewer than 80,000 clones, around 74% of which appear only once. The sequence derives from a woman of 80 years or more with acute or convalescent COVID-19. Sequencing was carried out using peripheral blood.

CDR3 nucleotides: TGTGCCAGCAGCTTAGACAGGACTAGCGGCGAGCAGTACTTC. Amino acids: CASSLDRTSGEQYF. The chain combines TRBV7-2 with TRBJ2-7; 10 bases match TRBD2. The CDR3 is made up of 14 amino acids. The V gene's germline CDR1 is SGHTA and CDR2 FQGNSA. After removal of 1 base from V and 6 bases from J, the junction contained 3 bases not matched to a gene. The whole variable domain, filled in from reference TRBV7-2 and TRBJ2-7, reads GAGVSQSPSNKVTEKGKDVELRCDPISGHTALYWYRQSLGQGLEFLIYFQGNSAPDKSGLPSDRFSAERTGGSVSTLTIQRTQQEDSAVYLCASSLDRTSGEQYFGPGTRLTVT.